This TCR beta chain was sequenced for a study of T cell repertoires in cytomegalovirus infection. About the study: CMV epitopes that were recently identified and HLA-C-restricted were used alongside well-studied HLA-B-restricted ones.

On this clonotype: What it binds is not known.

V was clipped by 3 bases and J by 4 bases; unmatched bases: 12. Germline CDR1 is LGHNA and CDR2 is YNFKEQ. The CDR3 sequence is 18 residues long. Each CDR3 protein is one row after TCRdb ran MiXCR on the reads. Of approximately 56,000 distinct CDR3 sequences in the sample, roughly 21% were seen once. This chain links TRBV4-2 with TRBJ2-2; 9 nucleotides agree with TRBD1. This TCR was recovered from a human donor in good health (CMV status not recorded). Some clones in this sample may be carry-over from other donors' samples. Sample: CD8+ T cells from cultured PBMCs, taken from culture after CMV antigen stimulation. This CDR3 reads CASSQDDRGEGGTGELFF. CDR3 nucleotides: TGTGCCAGCAGCCAGGATGACAGGGGGGAAGGGGGCACCGGGGAGCTGTTTTTT.